One sample yielded the 14 T cell receptor beta chains listed below, sequenced in a study of T cell changes during pregnancy in multiple sclerosis. Clones were read by immunoSEQ multiplex PCR, and TCRdb kept only the in-frame ones, dropping some. The repertoire has about 51,000 clones, 94% of them found once; the top ten carry 0.55% to 0.75%. Sequencing was performed on CD4+ T cells from peripheral blood mononuclear cells, taken in the second trimester of pregnancy. Receptors originate from a female donor with multiple sclerosis, enrolled in a pregnancy study.

The rearrangement joins TRBV19 to TRBJ1-2; D might be TRBD1 (6 bases). Germline V gene data show CDR1 as LNHDA and CDR2 as SQIVND (reference sequence). The V and J ends lost 11 bases and 7 bases respectively, with 23 bases between them. The CDR3 runs to 14 residues. The DNA of the CDR3 is TGTGCCTCCACCCCCTCGGGACAAATCCCTGGCTACACCTTC. It translates to CASTPSGQIPGYTF.

The chain uses TRBV6-5 and TRBJ2-3; 7 bases are shared with TRBD1. The CDR3 totals 14 residues. Trimming took 6 bases from V and 0 from J; bases not matched to a gene: 3. Germline CDR1 MNHEY, CDR2 SVGAGI. The chain's CDR3 is CASRMTGSTDTQYF. CDR3 DNA: TGTGCCAGCAGAATGACAGGGAGCACAGATACGCAGTATTTT.

The rearrangement joins TRBV11-2 to TRBJ1-1; possible D gene TRBD1, 5 bases. V lost 3 bases to trimming and J lost 7 bases, with 15 bases between them. This CDR3 has 14 residues. The germline CDR1 and CDR2 sequences are SGHAT and FQNNGV. The CDR3 loop is CASSFDRVGVEAFF. The DNA for the CDR3 is TGTGCCAGCAGCTTTGACCGGGTAGGGGTTGAAGCTTTCTTT.

The rearrangement uses TRBV5-1 and TRBJ2-7; a possible D gene is TRBD1 (6 bases). Trimming cost V 3 bases and J 3 bases, with 16 bases left between them. Per germline, CDR1 SGHRS and CDR2 YFSETQ. This CDR3 region has 15 residues. The CDR3 DNA is TGCGCCAGCAGCTGGGCGCCAGGACAGCTCTACGAGCAGTACTTC. It encodes CASSWAPGQLYEQYF.

The chain is built from TRBV5-1 and TRBJ1-4; 7 bases fit TRBD1. This CDR3 comprises 15 residues. With V trimmed by 3 bases and J by 2 bases, 4 bases remained unmatched. Germline-derived CDR1 and CDR2 are SGHRS and YFSETQ. CDR3 in amino acids: CASSSTGITNEKLFF. The DNA for the CDR3 is TGCGCCAGCAGCTCGACAGGGATCACTAATGAAAAACTGTTTTTT. Supplemented by reference TRBV5-1 and TRBJ1-4, the full variable domain reads KAGVTQTPRYLIKTRGQQVTLSCSPISGHRSVSWYQQTPGQGLQFLFEYFSETQRNKGNFPGRFSGRQFSNSRSEMNVSTLELGDSALYLCASSSTGITNEKLFFGSGTQLSVL.

The chain employs TRBV7-2 and TRBJ1-4, with 8 bases lining up with TRBD1. Germline V gene sequence: CDR1 SGHTA, CDR2 FQGNSA. The CDR3 consists of 14 residues. Losses at the gene ends were 5 bases for V and 5 bases for J; bases not matched to a gene: 4. The DNA of the CDR3 is TGTGCCAGCAGCCTGGACAGGGCGAATGAAAAACTGTTTTTT. This sequence encodes CASSLDRANEKLFF.

This chain joins TRBV19 and TRBJ1-2; 7 nucleotides agree with TRBD1. From germline, CDR1 is LNHDA and CDR2 SQIVND (reference sequence). CDR3 size: 13 residues. The trim removed 7 bases at V and 2 bases at J, leaving 4 bases unmatched. The CDR3 region is CASTRDRNYGYTF. CDR3 coding DNA: TGTGCCAGTACCAGGGACAGAAACTATGGCTACACCTTC.

The genes are TRBV7-3 and TRBJ2-1, with D tentatively TRBD2 (5 bases). The V gene lost 1 base and the J gene lost 6 bases, with 13 bases spanning the gap. CDR1 is SGHTA and CDR2 is FQGTGA in the germline V gene. The CDR3 consists of 15 residues. The CDR3 DNA reads as TGTGCCAGCAGCTTAAACCCAGCCGGGGTCAATGAGCAGTTCTTC. Translating gives CASSLNPAGVNEQFF.

The V call is TRBV7-3, the J call TRBJ1-1, with 8 positions matching TRBD1. The J segment lost 8 bases and the V segment lost 4 bases, leaving 9 bases of the junction unmatched. The CDR3 loop spans 14 amino acids. The V gene's germline CDR1 is SGHTA and CDR2 FQGTGA. CDR3 sequence: CASSYPGTGTEAFF. CDR3 coding DNA: TGTGCCAGCAGCTACCCCGGGACAGGTACCGAAGCTTTCTTT.

J is TRBJ2-2 and V is TRBV2; possible D gene TRBD1, 6 bases. Deletions cut 7 bases from V and 4 bases from J, with 16 bases between. The CDR3 length is 15 residues. Germline V gene data show CDR1 as SNHLY and CDR2 as FYNNEI. CDR3 nucleotide sequence: TGTGCCAGCATTCGGGTACAGGGTGGCACCGGGGAGCTGTTTTTT. Protein sequence: CASIRVQGGTGELFF. The full variable domain, with the rest looked up from reference TRBV2 and TRBJ2-2, is EPEVTQTPSHQVTQMGQEVILRCVPISNHLYFYWYRQILGQKVEFLVSFYNNEISEKSEIFDDQFSVERPDGSNFTLKIRSTKLEDSAMYFCASIRVQGGTGELFFGEGSRLTVL.

The chain joins TRBV5-1 to TRBJ2-1, with 7 bases fitting TRBD2. The ends lost 4 bases at V and 0 bases at J; junction bases unmatched: 10. The germline V gene has CDR1 SGHRS and CDR2 YFSETQ. This CDR3 contains 17 residues. The CDR3 nucleotides are TGCGCCAGCAGCCTCGGGGCTAGCGGAATCTCCTACAATGAGCAGTTCTTC. It translates to CASSLGASGISYNEQFF.

The CDR3 loop reads CASSYSRQSSGNTIYF. The CDR3, as DNA: TGTGCCAGCAGTTACTCGAGACAGTCCTCTGGAAACACCATATATTTT. The V and J genes are TRBV6-6 and TRBJ1-3; a possible D gene is TRBD1 (5 bases). This CDR3 region has 16 residues. Germline V CDR1 and CDR2: MNHNY, SVGAGI (reference sequence). Trimming cost V 0 bases and J 0 bases, with 9 bases left between them.

The chain carries TRBV11-3 and TRBJ2-3; TRBD1 matches 9 bases. Germline CDR1 and CDR2: SGHNT and YENEEA. There are 15 residues in the CDR3. V was pared by 5 bases and J by 2 bases, with 5 bases of the junction left unmatched. CDR3: CASSKGQGYTDTQYF. CDR3 in DNA: TGTGCCAGCAGCAAGGGACAGGGATACACAGATACGCAGTATTTT.

The rearrangement uses TRBV10-3 and TRBJ2-7; TRBD1 matches at 7 bases. The junction had 7 bases not matched to a gene; V was cut back by 10 bases and J by 1 base. Germline-derived CDR1 and CDR2 are ENHRY and SYGVKD. The CDR3 has 13 amino acids. CDR3 residues: CASQGVLSYEQYF. CDR3 nucleotide sequence: TGTGCCAGCCAGGGGGTGTTATCCTACGAGCAGTACTTC.